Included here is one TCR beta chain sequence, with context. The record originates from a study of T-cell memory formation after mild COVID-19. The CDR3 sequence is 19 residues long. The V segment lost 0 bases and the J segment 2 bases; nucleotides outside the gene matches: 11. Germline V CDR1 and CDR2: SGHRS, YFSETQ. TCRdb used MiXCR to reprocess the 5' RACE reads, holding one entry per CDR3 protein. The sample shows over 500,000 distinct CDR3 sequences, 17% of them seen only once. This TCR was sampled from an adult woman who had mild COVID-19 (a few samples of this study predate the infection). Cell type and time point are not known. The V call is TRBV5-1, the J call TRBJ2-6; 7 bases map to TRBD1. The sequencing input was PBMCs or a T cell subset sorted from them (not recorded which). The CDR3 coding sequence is TGCGCCAGCAGCTTGGCGGGACAGCCGCTTTTTGCTGGGGCCAACGTCCTGACTTTC. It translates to CASSLAGQPLFAGANVLTF.